Below, 26 T cell receptor beta chains from the same sample are listed, as sequenced in a study of control samples from healthy donors and cancer patients. Profiled with immunoSEQ multiplex PCR; TCRdb holds only in-frame clones, not every one. The sample includes 45,000 to 65,000 clones, roughly 90% seen only once; the top ten take just under 40%. Sequencing input: PBMCs. The origin of the receptors is a man aged 50 to 59 with head and neck cancer.

The V call is TRBV11-2, the J call TRBJ1-1; D possibly corresponds to TRBD1 (5 bases). In germline, CDR1 is SGHAT, CDR2 FQNNGV. The CDR3 is 15 residues long. V dropped 3 bases and J dropped 4 bases, with 15 bases sitting between them. CDR3 loop: CASSLGRGLVTEAFF. The CDR3 region has the DNA TGTGCCAGCAGCTTGGGAAGGGGCCTGGTCACTGAAGCTTTCTTT.

The rearrangement uses TRBV4-2 and TRBJ2-5; weak D call: TRBD1 (7 bases). The CDR3 spans 15 residues. The germline V gene encodes CDR1 LGHNA and CDR2 YNFKEQ. Trimming pared 3 bases from V and 8 bases from J, leaving 19 bases between. The CDR3 nucleotides are TGTGCCAGCAGCCAGGGAGGAGGGGGCCCGGGAACCCAGTACTTC. Translation gives CASSQGGGGPGTQYF.

The chain carries TRBV2 and TRBJ2-3; 8 bases are a match to TRBD2. Germline trimming cut 1 base from V and 8 bases from J; bases unmatched to any gene: 2. The CDR3 contains 13 residues. Germline V lookup: CDR1 SNHLY, CDR2 FYNNEI. In nucleotides, the CDR3 is TGTGCCAGCAGTGAAGATCTAGCGGGTACGCAGTATTTT. Its translation: CASSEDLAGTQYF.

V and J are TRBV7-5 and TRBJ2-5; the table assigns TRBD2, which was not confirmed against the DNA. TRBV7-5 is termed a pseudogene. The CDR3 length is 15 residues. The CDR3 coding sequence is TGTGCCAGAAGCTGCTTAGCGGGAGCCGGGGAGACCCAGTACTTC. Amino acid sequence: CARSCLAGAGETQYF.

The chain is built from TRBV4-1 and TRBJ1-2; no firm D call. Trimming cost V 1 base and J 6 bases, with 18 bases left between them. This CDR3 has 16 residues. CDR1 is MGHRA and CDR2 is YSYEKL in the germline V gene. CDR3: CASSQGGLAPKHGYTF. DNA for the CDR3: TGCGCCAGCAGCCAAGGAGGACTAGCCCCAAAACATGGCTACACCTTC.

The chain carries TRBV11-1 and TRBJ1-2; D is ambiguous. The germline V and J ends were trimmed by 1 base and 14 bases, with 17 bases remaining between them. Germline CDR1 reads SGHAT; CDR2 reads FQDESV (reference sequence). CDR3 length: 13 amino acids. Here the CDR3 DNA reads TGTGCCAGCAGCTTAGGAGGGTTGCAGTCGGAAACCTTC. It codes for CASSLGGLQSETF.

The CDR3 reads CASSWREGGLETQYF. The CDR3 DNA sequence: TGTGCCAGCAGCTGGAGGGAGGGCGGGCTAGAGACCCAGTACTTC. The chain uses TRBV5-4 and TRBJ2-5, with TRBD2 identical over 7 bases. V dropped 3 bases and J dropped 4; count of bases not matched to a gene: 9. The germline CDR1 and CDR2 sequences are SGHNT and YYREEE (reference sequence). The CDR3 loop spans 15 amino acids.

The chain links TRBV9 to TRBJ1-1, with no clear D. The CDR3 runs to 14 residues. The V end was cut by 2 bases, the J end by 1 base, with 9 bases between. Germline V gene sequence: CDR1 SGDLS, CDR2 YYNGEE. DNA of the CDR3: TGTGCCAGCAGCGTTGAGGGTACGAACACTGAAGCTTTCTTT. This translates into CASSVEGTNTEAFF.

This sequence joins TRBV29-1 and TRBJ2-7; the D gene is possibly TRBD1 (7 bases). V was pared by 3 bases and J by 4 bases, with 16 bases between. The CDR3 totals 14 residues. Per the germline V gene, CDR1 is SQVTM and CDR2 is ANQGSEA. The CDR3 protein is CSVDHRQGGYEQYF. The CDR3 region has the DNA TGCAGCGTTGACCACCGCCAGGGGGGTTACGAGCAGTACTTC.

In its sample, this clone was seen once. The gene calls are TRBV28 and TRBJ1-5, with 8 nucleotides matching TRBD1. V was pared by 4 bases and J by 0 bases, with 23 bases of the junction left unmatched. The CDR3 is 22 residues long. CDR1 MDHEN and CDR2 SYDVKM come from the germline V gene. CDR3 DNA sequence: TGTGCCAGCAGTTCGTTTGTCGGAGAGTCCGACGCAGGGGGCTATAGCAATCAGCCCCAGCATTTT. It translates to CASSSFVGESDAGGYSNQPQHF.

The chain has TRBV19 and TRBJ2-4; D is uncertain. Trimming shortened V by 2 bases and J by 8 bases, and 4 bases separated the two germline ends. The length of the CDR3 is 11 residues. Germline loops: CDR1 LNHDA, CDR2 SQIVND (reference sequence). CDR3 in DNA: TGTGCCAGTAGTATAAAGGACATTCAGTACTTC. It translates to CASSIKDIQYF. Full variable domain (remainder filled in from reference TRBV19 and TRBJ2-4): DGGITQSPKYLFRKEGQNVTLSCEQNLNHDAMYWYRQDPGQGLRLIYYSQIVNDFQKGDIAEGYSVSREKKESFPLTVTSAQKNPTAFYLCASSIKDIQYFGAGTRLSVL.

V gene TRBV7-2 combines with J gene TRBJ2-1; 9 bases are shared with TRBD2. J gave up 8 bases and V 1 base, and 9 bases lay outside the gene matches. The CDR3 is made up of 16 amino acids. Germline assignment: CDR1 SGHTA and CDR2 FQGNSA. CDR3 nucleotides: TGTGCCAGCAGCTTAGAGGCGGGAGGGCCAGGGGATGAGCAGTTCTTC. It yields the protein CASSLEAGGPGDEQFF.

This clone has a single count. The chain links TRBV11-2 to TRBJ1-1; 9 positions match TRBD1. CDR3 length: 14 residues. Germline CDR1 SGHAT, CDR2 FQNNGV. V gave up 4 bases and J gave up 4 bases; unmatched junction bases: 4. CDR3 amino acids: CASSSQGAITEAFF. CDR3 sequence (DNA): TGTGCCAGCAGCTCACAGGGGGCGATCACTGAAGCTTTCTTT.

V and J are TRBV10-2 and TRBJ2-7; 9 bases are a match to TRBD1. The J segment lost 2 bases and the V segment lost 9 bases, leaving 14 bases of the junction unmatched. The CDR3 runs 16 residues. Germline V gene data show CDR1 as WSHSY and CDR2 as SAAADI. In DNA form, the CDR3 reads TGCGCCAGTGGACAGGGGACCTTAACACCAACCTACGAGCAGTACTTC. Its protein is CASGQGTLTPTYEQYF.

The gene calls are TRBV7-9 and TRBJ1-1; 10 positions agree with TRBD1. Germline CDR1 and CDR2: SEHNR and FQNEAQ (reference sequence). V shed 0 bases, J shed 3 bases, and the junction held 7 bases outside the gene matches. The CDR3 runs 17 residues. The CDR3 here is CASSLARDRGADTEAFF. The CDR3 coding sequence is TGTGCCAGCAGCTTAGCTCGGGACAGGGGTGCGGACACTGAAGCTTTCTTT.

The V and J genes are TRBV19 and TRBJ1-2; D uncertain. Germline lookup yields CDR1 LNHDA and CDR2 SQIVND (reference sequence). Trimming took off 9 bases at V and 7 bases at J, with 21 bases between the two ends. CDR3 length: 14 amino acids. CDR3 sequence (DNA): TGTGCCAGCTCCCCTCGACGAGTCCGCTCTGGCTACACCTTC. This gives the protein CASSPRRVRSGYTF.

J is TRBJ1-4 and V is TRBV9; D unresolved. The germline V and J ends were trimmed by 4 bases and 0 bases, with 19 bases remaining between them. Germline values: CDR1 SGDLS, CDR2 YYNGEE. This CDR3 comprises 18 residues. The CDR3 DNA sequence: TGTGCCAGCAGCCCAACGGAGTTGTGGGATGCAACTAATGAAAAACTGTTTTTT. It encodes CASSPTELWDATNEKLFF. The full variable domain, rest sourced from reference TRBV9 and TRBJ1-4, is DSGVTQTPKHLITATGQRVTLRCSPRSGDLSVYWYQQSLDQGLQFLIQYYNGEERAKGNILERFSAQQFPDLHSELNLSSLELGDSALYFCASSPTELWDATNEKLFFGSGTQLSVL.

A single count supports this clone. The chain uses TRBV5-1 and TRBJ1-6; D not certain. The V and J ends lost 1 base and 7 bases respectively, with 18 bases between them. CDR3 length: 17 residues. Germline V gene sequence: CDR1 SGHRS, CDR2 YFSETQ. The CDR3 nucleotides read TGCGCCAGCAGCTTGTTTGAGCGCCGATCGGGGAATTCACCCCTCCACTTT. Protein product: CASSLFERRSGNSPLHF.

This clone occurred a few times. V and J are TRBV7-2 and TRBJ1-2; 9 bases are shared with TRBD1. Per the germline V gene, CDR1 is SGHTA and CDR2 is FQGNSA. V lost 5 bases to trimming and J lost 9 bases; unmatched junction nucleotides: 10. The CDR3 has 14 residues. CDR3 loop: CASSPRGQGISYTF. The CDR3 nucleotides are TGTGCCAGCAGCCCCCGGGGACAGGGTATAAGCTACACCTTC.

The chain couples TRBV9 to TRBJ2-5; 7 bases fit TRBD1. Germline V lookup: CDR1 SGDLS, CDR2 YYNGEE. The CDR3 consists of 15 residues. Losses at the gene ends were 0 bases for V and 5 bases for J; bases not matched to a gene: 7. CDR3 nucleotide sequence: TGTGCCAGCAGCGTAGGGACAGGAGGTTCGGAGACCCAGTACTTC. This codes for CASSVGTGGSETQYF.

This clone showed up just once. The chain joins TRBV19 to TRBJ2-2; D is undetermined. The CDR3 runs 16 residues. V was pared by 7 bases and J by 7 bases, with 22 bases between. The germline V gene has CDR1 LNHDA and CDR2 SQIVND (reference sequence). In DNA, the CDR3 is TGTGCCAGTAACCATTTCCCGGAGTATGAGAGCGGGGAGCTGTTTTTT. Protein: CASNHFPEYESGELFF.

This chain's CDR3 is CASSFQDRFSGNTIYF. The CDR3, as DNA: TGTGCCAGCAGCTTTCAGGACAGGTTCTCTGGAAACACCATATATTTT. This chain joins TRBV7-6 and TRBJ1-3, with 7 bases that match TRBD1. The length of the CDR3 is 16 residues. Per germline, CDR1 SGHVS and CDR2 FNYEAQ. V lost 3 bases to trimming and J lost 0 bases; unmatched junction nucleotides: 5. The full variable domain, completed using reference TRBV7-6 and TRBJ1-3, is GAGVSQSPRYKVTKRGQDVALRCDPISGHVSLYWYRQALGQGPEFLTYFNYEAQQDKSGLPNDRFSAERPEGSISTLTIQRTEQRDSAMYRCASSFQDRFSGNTIYFGEGSWLTVV.

The V call is TRBV7-8, the J call TRBJ1-3; 7 bases map to TRBD1. This CDR3 has 16 amino acids. Germline CDR1 reads SGHVS; CDR2 reads FQNEAQ. The V and J ends lost 2 bases and 0 bases, in that order; junction bases with no gene match: 4. CDR3 region: CASSLQGVTSGNTIYF. CDR3 DNA sequence: TGTGCCAGCAGCTTACAGGGGGTTACCTCTGGAAACACCATATATTTT.

This sequence joins TRBV7-2 and TRBJ2-2; TRBD1 or TRBD2 may be the D gene (7 bases each). The CDR3 is 15 residues long. Germline CDR1 reads SGHTA; CDR2 reads FQGNSA. V dropped 5 bases and J dropped 0 bases, with 10 bases sitting between them. The CDR3 coding sequence is TGTGCCAGCAGCCCAGGGGGGGCGAACACCGGGGAGCTGTTTTTT. Translated: CASSPGGANTGELFF.

The J gene is TRBJ2-1, the V gene TRBV7-8, with D possibly matching TRBD2 (5 bases). The CDR3 runs 15 residues. The V and J ends lost 5 bases and 6 bases respectively, with 17 bases between them. CDR1 and CDR2 (germline): SGHVS, FQNEAQ. CDR3 bases: TGTGCCAGCAGCCCAGGACTTAGTCAGGTCAATGAGCAGTTCTTC. Its translation is CASSPGLSQVNEQFF.

The V gene is TRBV10-2, the J gene TRBJ2-7; 7 positions agree with TRBD2. V shed 0 bases and J 9 bases; nucleotides not matched to a gene: 17. There are 17 residues in the CDR3. Germline loops: CDR1 WSHSY, CDR2 SAAADI. This chain's CDR3 is CASSESLAGVVSIAQYF. The CDR3 DNA sequence: TGCGCCAGCAGTGAGTCGCTGGCGGGAGTTGTATCCATCGCGCAGTACTTC.